The following is a TCR beta chain sequence with its context. What it recognizes is unknown. This specimen comes from a study of cytotoxic CD8 clonotypes in ibrutinib-treated CLL. For the study at large: Treatment had run for a median roughly 12 months, range 6 to 36, when response samples were taken.

Study conclusions and caveats: Ibrutinib response saw clonality rise, and progression saw it return toward baseline. Public clonotypes were seen rarely and were contracted or stable on treatment. Sampling schedules were unmatched across sustained-remission and progressing patients.

This CDR3 region has 11 residues. Germline CDR1 and CDR2: KGHSH and LQKENI. Trimming removed 6 bases at V and 8 bases at J, with 11 bases between. Some clones are missing from TCRdb's copy, which holds only in-frame ones; the method was immunoSEQ multiplex PCR. The sample has tens of thousands of clones; under 70% are singletons. This sequence was found in a human donor with chronic lymphocytic leukemia. The input for sequencing was PBMCs, taken after 12 months of ibrutinib treatment. The chain links TRBV18 to TRBJ2-7, with a tentative D call TRBD2 (5 bases). CDR3 loop: CASSPEEKQYF. The CDR3 nucleotides read TGTGCCAGCTCCCCGGAGGAGAAGCAGTACTTC. Using reference TRBV18 and TRBJ2-7 for the parts outside the CDR3, the full variable domain is NAGVMQNPRHLVRRRGQEARLRCSPMKGHSHVYWYRQLPEEGLKFMVYLQKENIIDESGMPKERFSAEFPKEGPSILRIQQVVRGDSAAYFCASSPEEKQYFGPGTRLTVT.